The clone carrying this T cell receptor beta chain has at least ten counts. This entry comes from a study of metastatic and nonmetastatic thyroid tumors. Before thyroid surgery, none of the patients had received any treatment. The CDR3 spans 14 residues. With 5 bases removed from V and 1 base from J, the gap between germline ends came to 10 bases. In germline, CDR1 is SGHTA, CDR2 FQGTGA. TCRdb reprocessed the PCR reads using MiXCR. The sample has 10,000 to 15,000 clones; approximately 27% are singletons. Sequenced input: tumor tissue. This receptor was taken from a female donor with papillary thyroid cancer or a benign thyroid nodule (not recorded which). Some clones in this sample may be carry-over from other donors' samples. This chain links TRBV7-3 with TRBJ2-3, with D perhaps matching TRBD1 or TRBD2 (6 bases each). The CDR3, as DNA: TGTGCCAGCAGCAAGGGGGGCGGCACAGATACGCAGTATTTT. Protein: CASSKGGGTDTQYF.